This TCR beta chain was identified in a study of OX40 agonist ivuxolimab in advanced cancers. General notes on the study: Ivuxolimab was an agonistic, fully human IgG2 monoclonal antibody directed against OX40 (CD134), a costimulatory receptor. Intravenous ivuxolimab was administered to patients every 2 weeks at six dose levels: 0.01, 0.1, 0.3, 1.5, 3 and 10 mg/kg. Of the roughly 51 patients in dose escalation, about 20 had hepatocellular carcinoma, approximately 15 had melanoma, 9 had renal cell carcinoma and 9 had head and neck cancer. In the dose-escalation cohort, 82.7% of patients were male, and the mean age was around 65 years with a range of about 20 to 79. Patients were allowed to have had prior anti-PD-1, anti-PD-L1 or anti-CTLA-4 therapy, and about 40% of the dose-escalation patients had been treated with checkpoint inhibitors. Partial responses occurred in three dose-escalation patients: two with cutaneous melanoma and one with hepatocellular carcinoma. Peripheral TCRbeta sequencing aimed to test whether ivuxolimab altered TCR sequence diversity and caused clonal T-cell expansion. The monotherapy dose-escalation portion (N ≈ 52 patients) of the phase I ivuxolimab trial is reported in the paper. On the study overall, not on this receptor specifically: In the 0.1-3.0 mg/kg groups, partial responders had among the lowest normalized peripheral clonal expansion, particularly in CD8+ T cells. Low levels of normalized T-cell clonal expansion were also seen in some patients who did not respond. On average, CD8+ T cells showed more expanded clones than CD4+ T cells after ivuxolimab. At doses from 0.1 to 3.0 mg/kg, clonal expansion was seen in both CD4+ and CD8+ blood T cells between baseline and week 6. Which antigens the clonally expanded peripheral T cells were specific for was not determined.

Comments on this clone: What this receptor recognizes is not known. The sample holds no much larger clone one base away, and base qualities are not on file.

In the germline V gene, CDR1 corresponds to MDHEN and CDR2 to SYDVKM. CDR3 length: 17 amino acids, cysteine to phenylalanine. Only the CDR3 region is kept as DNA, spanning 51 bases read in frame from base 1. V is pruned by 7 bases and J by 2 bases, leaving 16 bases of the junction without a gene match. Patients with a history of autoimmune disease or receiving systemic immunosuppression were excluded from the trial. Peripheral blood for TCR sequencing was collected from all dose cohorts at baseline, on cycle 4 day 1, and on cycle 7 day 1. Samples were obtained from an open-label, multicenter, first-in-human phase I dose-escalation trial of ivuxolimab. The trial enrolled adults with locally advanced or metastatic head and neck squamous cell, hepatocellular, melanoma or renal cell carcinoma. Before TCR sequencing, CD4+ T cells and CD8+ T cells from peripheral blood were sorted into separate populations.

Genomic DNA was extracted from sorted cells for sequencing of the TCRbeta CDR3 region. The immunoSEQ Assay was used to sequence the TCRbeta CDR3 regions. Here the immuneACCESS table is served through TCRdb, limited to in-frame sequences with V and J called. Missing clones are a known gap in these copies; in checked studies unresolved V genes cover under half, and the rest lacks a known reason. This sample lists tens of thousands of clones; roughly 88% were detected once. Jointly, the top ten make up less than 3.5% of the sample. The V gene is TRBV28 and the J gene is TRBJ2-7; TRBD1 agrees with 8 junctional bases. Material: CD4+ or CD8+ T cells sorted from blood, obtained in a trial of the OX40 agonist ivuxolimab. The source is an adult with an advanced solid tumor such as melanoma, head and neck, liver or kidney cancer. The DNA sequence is TGTGCCAGCATCACACCCCTCGGACAGGGCGAGGCCTACGAGCAGTACTTC. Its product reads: CASITPLGQGEAYEQYF.